This T cell receptor (beta chain) was identified during a study of CD8+ T cells in alopecia areata. Germline V gene sequence: CDR1 MNHNS, CDR2 SASEGT. The CDR3 is 14 amino acids. Deletions cut 3 bases from V and 4 bases from J, with 10 bases between. Treatment: oral pan-JAK inhibitor, 5-10 mg twice daily. cDNA serving as the sequencing template came from extracted, reverse transcribed RNA. Here immunoSEQ multiplex PCR was the method, and the copy in TCRdb shows in-frame clones only, minus some. The table lists some 180,000 clones, roughly 50% of them singletons. This clone showed up many times. The receptor was derived from a human donor with alopecia areata. The rearrangement links TRBV6-1 to TRBJ1-5; D is unclear. Here the sequenced sample was CD8+ T cells sorted from blood, taken at week 24, from a patient treated with tofacitinib. As DNA, the CDR3 is TGTGCCAGCAGTGAGTGGGATGAGAATCAGCCCCAGCATTTT. This sequence encodes CASSEWDENQPQHF.